This entry lists 19 T cell receptor beta chains sequenced from one sample in a study of blood T cell repertoires in COVID-19. Libraries were prepared by immunoSEQ multiplex PCR; TCRdb keeps only in-frame clonotypes and omits some of them. The repertoire holds around 500,000 clones, approximately 85% seen once, with 3% to 4% in the top ten. The sequenced material came from peripheral blood. The receptor source for this set is a human donor in a cohort sampled during active COVID-19.

This clone was counted a few times. V usage is TRBV18 and J usage is TRBJ1-4, with D perhaps TRBD1 (6 bases). The CDR3 is 15 residues long. Per germline, CDR1 KGHSH and CDR2 LQKENI. Deletions cut 6 bases from V and 4 bases from J, with 15 bases between. For the CDR3, the DNA is TGTGCCAGCTCCCCGTCCGGACAGCGTAATGAAAAACTGTTTTTT. Encoded protein: CASSPSGQRNEKLFF.

The V and J genes are TRBV5-5 and TRBJ1-1; 9 bases fit TRBD1. Trimming at V came to 4 bases and at J to 2 bases, leaving 6 bases not matched to a gene. This CDR3 has 15 residues. In germline, CDR1 is SGHKS, CDR2 YYEKEE (reference sequence). The CDR3 protein is CASSGWDRVNTEAFF. The DNA of the CDR3 is TGTGCCAGCAGCGGATGGGACAGGGTAAACACTGAAGCTTTCTTT.

This clone was seen only once. CDR3 amino acids: CASSLIKDRGLAFF. The CDR3 DNA follows: TGTGCCAGCAGCTTAATAAAGGACAGGGGGCTAGCTTTCTTT. The chain recombines TRBV7-2 with TRBJ1-1; 11 bases agree with TRBD1. The germline V gene encodes CDR1 SGHTA and CDR2 FQGNSA. The junction had 6 bases not matched to a gene; V was cut back by 2 bases and J by 10 bases. CDR3 size: 14 residues.

V gene TRBV5-8 combines with J gene TRBJ2-3, with 11 bases that match TRBD2. The CDR3 has 14 amino acids. V lost 4 bases and J lost 5; bases outside the gene matches: 3. CDR1 and CDR2 from the germline V gene are SGHTS and YDEGEE. For the CDR3, the DNA is TGTGCCAGCAGCATACTAGCGGGAGTAGATACGCAGTATTTT. It yields the protein CASSILAGVDTQYF.

The chain links TRBV4-2 to TRBJ1-2; 10 bases fit TRBD1. The CDR3 loop spans 18 amino acids. Germline V gene sequence: CDR1 LGHNA, CDR2 YNFKEQ. Losses at the gene ends were 1 base for V and 0 bases for J; bases not matched to a gene: 8. The CDR3 protein is CASSQGGGGQGTNYGYTF. CDR3 in DNA: TGTGCCAGCAGCCAAGGAGGGGGGGGACAGGGGACTAACTATGGCTACACCTTC.

This clone has a handful of counts. CDR3 region: CASKLRGEVYGYTF. The CDR3 DNA reads as TGTGCCAGTAAGTTACGAGGGGAGGTCTATGGCTACACCTTC. This chain uses TRBV19 with TRBJ1-2; possibly TRBD1 for D (5 bases). This CDR3 region has 14 residues. In germline, CDR1 is LNHDA, CDR2 SQIVND (reference sequence). V was shortened by 7 bases and J by 4 bases, with 16 bases between the two germline ends. The whole variable domain, filled in from reference TRBV19 and TRBJ1-2, reads DGGITQSPKYLFRKEGQNVTLSCEQNLNHDAMYWYRQDPGQGLRLIYYSQIVNDFQKGDIAEGYSVSREKKESFPLTVTSAQKNPTAFYLCASKLRGEVYGYTFGSGTRLTVV.

The gene calls are TRBV30 and TRBJ2-3; D gene unclear. CDR3 length equals 18 residues. V was pared by 0 bases and J by 1 base, with 20 bases between. The V gene's germline CDR1 is GTSNPN and CDR2 SVGIG (reference sequence). The chain's CDR3 is CAWSVPLRFGGRTDTQYF. The CDR3, as DNA: TGTGCCTGGAGTGTACCGTTACGGTTCGGCGGTCGCACAGATACGCAGTATTTT.

The chain combines TRBV28 with TRBJ1-2; D is unresolved. The V end lost 2 bases, the J end lost 8 bases, and 9 bases lay between the germline ends. The CDR3 extends over 12 amino acids. Per germline, CDR1 MDHEN and CDR2 SYDVKM. The CDR3 here is CASSLPQSGYTF. The CDR3 bases are TGTGCCAGCAGTTTACCACAGAGCGGCTACACCTTC.

V usage is TRBV6-5 and J usage is TRBJ2-3; the D is unclear. The CDR3 is made up of 15 amino acids. CDR1 is MNHEY and CDR2 is SVGAGI in the germline V gene. The ends were cut back, 0 bases at V and 1 base at J, with 8 bases in the middle. The CDR3 reads CASSYSRHGTDTQYF. CDR3 DNA sequence: TGTGCCAGCAGTTACTCGAGGCACGGCACAGATACGCAGTATTTT.

The chain combines TRBV11-2 with TRBJ2-7; 8 positions match TRBD2. CDR1 is SGHAT, CDR2 FQNNGV, per germline. The CDR3 loop spans 15 amino acids. J was trimmed by 4 bases and V by 2 bases; bases with no gene match: 7. The CDR3 DNA is TGTGCCAGCAGCTTAAGTCCGGGACTAGGGTACGAGCAGTACTTC. This encodes CASSLSPGLGYEQYF.

The rearrangement links TRBV6-5 to TRBJ2-5; a possible D gene is TRBD2 (6 bases). There are 15 residues in the CDR3. CDR1 is MNHEY, CDR2 SVGAGI, per germline. Trimming took off 6 bases at V and 5 bases at J, with 19 bases between the two ends. CDR3 residues: CASSPGLVLGETQYF. The CDR3 DNA follows: TGTGCCAGCAGCCCGGGACTCGTTTTAGGGGAGACCCAGTACTTC.

The chain is built from TRBV29-1 and TRBJ1-3, with TRBD1 matching 10 bases. The CDR3 loop spans 13 amino acids. Looked up from germline, CDR1 is SQVTM and CDR2 is ANQGSEA. J gave up 2 bases and V 8 bases, and 3 bases lay outside the gene matches. The DNA for the CDR3 is TGCAGCTTCGGGACAGGGGCTGGAAACACCATATATTTT. Its translation is CSFGTGAGNTIYF.

The chain combines TRBV10-3 with TRBJ1-4; TRBD1 is a possible D gene (5 bases). The germline V gene encodes CDR1 ENHRY and CDR2 SYGVKD. Trimming took off 4 bases at V and 7 bases at J, with 13 bases between the two ends. CDR3 length: 14 residues. The CDR3 nucleotides read TGTGCCATCAGTGGATCGGGGGACCTTGAAAAACTGTTTTTT. Translation gives CAISGSGDLEKLFF.

The V gene is TRBV7-3, the J gene TRBJ2-5; 14 bases map to TRBD2. Trimming removed 5 bases from V and 4 bases from J; junction bases left unmatched: 12. The CDR3 covers 18 residues. Germline lookup yields CDR1 SGHTA and CDR2 FQGTGA. The CDR3 loop reads CASSPLAGLAGDLETQYF. DNA for the CDR3: TGTGCCAGCAGCCCACTAGCGGGACTAGCGGGAGATTTAGAGACCCAGTACTTC.

The chain combines TRBV6-1 with TRBJ2-1, with 8 bases aligning to TRBD2. This CDR3 comprises 14 residues. Losses at the gene ends were 6 bases for V and 8 bases for J; bases not matched to a gene: 9. Germline lookup yields CDR1 MNHNS and CDR2 SASEGT. This CDR3 is CASSSGTSLYEQFF. CDR3 sequence (DNA): TGTGCCAGCAGCTCCGGGACTAGTCTTTATGAGCAGTTCTTC.

This CDR3 reads CASSPPGRTGPAFF. CDR3 bases: TGTGCCAGTAGTCCACCTGGGAGGACCGGGCCAGCTTTCTTT. This chain connects TRBV19 to TRBJ1-1; the D is unclear. The CDR3 length is 14 residues. Germline CDR1 and CDR2: LNHDA and SQIVND (reference sequence). Trimming cost V 5 bases and J 10 bases, with 20 bases left between them.

The rearrangement joins TRBV6-5 to TRBJ1-5; the match to TRBD1 covers 9 bases. Germline lookup yields CDR1 MNHEY and CDR2 SVGAGI. The CDR3 has 15 amino acids. V lost 8 bases to trimming and J lost 4 bases; unmatched junction nucleotides: 9. CDR3 coding DNA: TGTGCCAGCCGACAGGGGGGGGCCGGAAATCAGCCCCAGCATTTT. Translating gives CASRQGGAGNQPQHF.

This chain uses TRBV27 with TRBJ2-7; 9 nucleotides agree with TRBD1. The germline gives CDR1 MNHEY, CDR2 SMNVEV (reference sequence). This CDR3 is built from 16 residues. Trimming at V came to 6 bases and at J to 6 bases, leaving 15 bases not matched to a gene. In nucleotides, the CDR3 is TGTGCCAGCAGCACGGACAGGGGCCCCGACCTCCTCGAGCAGTACTTC. This encodes CASSTDRGPDLLEQYF.

There are a few counts of this clone. This rearrangement joins TRBV11-1 to TRBJ1-1, with D possibly TRBD1 on 6 matching bases. This CDR3 is 15 amino acids long. The V gene's germline CDR1 is SGHAT and CDR2 FQDESV (reference sequence). Trimming took off 5 bases at V and 4 bases at J, with 17 bases between the two ends. In DNA form, the CDR3 reads TGTGCCAGCAGCGCAGAGGGGGATATAGGCACTGAAGCTTTCTTT. Protein: CASSAEGDIGTEAFF. Looking up the rest from reference TRBV11-1 and TRBJ1-1 gives the full variable domain: EAEVAQSPRYKITEKSQAVAFWCDPISGHATLYWYRQILGQGPELLVQFQDESVVDDSQLPKDRFSAERLKGVDSTLKIQPAELGDSAMYLCASSAEGDIGTEAFFGQGTRLTVV.